One sample yielded the 11 T cell receptor beta chains listed below, sequenced in a study of chemoradiotherapy in HPV16-positive cancers. Only in-frame clones appear in the TCRdb table, and some are missing; sequencing was by immunoSEQ multiplex PCR. The table includes 9,500 or so clones, 74% detected once. The sample was collected from a patient who underwent chemoradiotherapy. The receptors derive from a human donor with HPV-associated anogenital cancer.

The chain employs TRBV19 and TRBJ1-5, with a weak D call TRBD1 (6 bases). This CDR3 is 14 amino acids long. In germline, CDR1 is LNHDA, CDR2 SQIVND (reference sequence). V gave up 9 bases and J gave up 5 bases, with 17 bases separating them. The CDR3 loop reads CASNIRGADQPQHF. CDR3 in DNA: TGTGCCAGCAACATTAGGGGGGCGGATCAGCCCCAGCATTTT. The full variable domain, its missing parts supplied by reference TRBV19 and TRBJ1-5, is DGGITQSPKYLFRKEGQNVTLSCEQNLNHDAMYWYRQDPGQGLRLIYYSQIVNDFQKGDIAEGYSVSREKKESFPLTVTSAQKNPTAFYLCASNIRGADQPQHFGDGTRLSIL.

This clone was found a few times. The chain is built from TRBV30 and TRBJ1-2; maybe TRBD1 (5 bases). V lost 3 bases, J lost 2 bases, and 13 bases lay in between. The germline CDR1 and CDR2 sequences are GTSNPN and SVGIG (reference sequence). The CDR3 covers 14 residues. CDR3 DNA: TGTGCCTGGAGAACAGGACCCTCCAACTATGGCTACACCTTC. Residues: CAWRTGPSNYGYTF.

V and J are TRBV15 and TRBJ2-1, with 8 bases identical to TRBD2. Trimming removed 1 base from V and 8 bases from J; junction bases left unmatched: 7. In germline, CDR1 is LNHNV, CDR2 YYDKDF (reference sequence). The CDR3 spans 15 residues. CDR3 residues: CATSRGLSGGDEQFF. The DNA for the CDR3 is TGTGCCACCAGCAGAGGATTGTCCGGGGGGGATGAGCAGTTCTTC. Drawing the rest from reference TRBV15 and TRBJ2-1, the complete variable domain is DAMVIQNPRYQVTQFGKPVTLSCSQTLNHNVMYWYQQKSSQAPKLLFHYYDKDFNNEADTPDNFQSRRPNTSFCFLDIRSPGLGDTAMYLCATSRGLSGGDEQFFGPGTRLTVL.

The V gene is TRBV27, the J gene TRBJ2-3; TRBD2 is a possible D gene (5 bases). The CDR3 has 13 amino acids. Deletions cut 3 bases from V and 6 bases from J, with 10 bases between. The germline V gene has CDR1 MNHEY and CDR2 SMNVEV (reference sequence). CDR3 sequence (DNA): TGTGCCAGCAGTTTTATCGGGAAGGATACGCAGTATTTT. As protein: CASSFIGKDTQYF.

The genes are TRBV7-2 and TRBJ2-3; 14 nucleotides match TRBD2. There are 16 residues in the CDR3. Trimming at V came to 4 bases and at J to 5 bases, leaving 5 bases not matched to a gene. CDR1 is SGHTA and CDR2 is FQGNSA in the germline V gene. This chain's CDR3 is CASSSRLAGGGDTQYF. DNA for the CDR3: TGTGCCAGCAGCTCCCGACTAGCGGGAGGGGGAGATACGCAGTATTTT.

Only one count was recorded for this clone. The chain links TRBV7-2 to TRBJ2-5; TRBD1 matches at 9 bases. The J call may be in error: the DNA end matches TRBJ2-7 better. Germline-derived CDR1 and CDR2 are SGHTA and FQGNSA. CDR3 length: 16 residues. CDR3 region: CASNLPSGTGINEQYF. The CDR3 nucleotides are TGTGCCAGCAACCTTCCATCCGGGACAGGGATAAACGAGCAGTACTTC.

The J gene is TRBJ2-3, the V gene TRBV5-1, with a possible D match to TRBD1 (5 bases). This CDR3 is 17 amino acids long. Trimming pared 0 bases from V and 3 bases from J, leaving 17 bases between. Germline CDR1 and CDR2: SGHRS and YFSETQ. The CDR3 region has the DNA TGCGCCAGCAGCTTGGGAAGGCAGGGCGGATTTACAGATACGCAGTATTTT. Protein: CASSLGRQGGFTDTQYF. The variable domain in full, with the rest retrieved from reference TRBV5-1 and TRBJ2-3, is KAGVTQTPRYLIKTRGQQVTLSCSPISGHRSVSWYQQTPGQGLQFLFEYFSETQRNKGNFPGRFSGRQFSNSRSEMNVSTLELGDSALYLCASSLGRQGGFTDTQYFGPGTRLTVL.

This clone has only a few counts. This chain joins TRBV6-1 and TRBJ1-1; D unresolved. Trimming took off 5 bases at V and 10 bases at J, with 14 bases between the two ends. CDR3 size: 12 residues. The germline gives CDR1 MNHNS, CDR2 SASEGT. CDR3 nucleotide sequence: TGTGCCAGCAGTATAGGGCAGTCCGTAGCTTTCTTT. Protein sequence: CASSIGQSVAFF.

This clone came up a few times. This chain uses TRBV29-1 with TRBJ2-2, with D perhaps TRBD2 (5 bases). Trimming cost V 2 bases and J 5 bases, with 9 bases left between them. The CDR3 is 13 amino acids. Germline-derived CDR1 and CDR2 are SQVTM and ANQGSEA. The CDR3 sequence: CSVESRRTGELFF. In DNA form, the CDR3 reads TGCAGCGTTGAATCCCGGAGGACCGGGGAGCTGTTTTTT.

This clone was detected only once. The chain recombines TRBV7-2 with TRBJ1-2; D not resolved. This CDR3 is 13 amino acids long. The V end lost 5 bases, the J end lost 1 base, and 8 bases lay between the germline ends. The germline V gene has CDR1 SGHTA and CDR2 FQGNSA. The CDR3 coding sequence is TGTGCCAGCAGCACCAGAGATAACTATGGCTACACCTTC. Amino acid sequence: CASSTRDNYGYTF.

V and J are TRBV25-1 and TRBJ1-4; a weak D match, TRBD1 (5 bases). Germline CDR1 and CDR2: MGHDK and SYGVNS. The CDR3 loop spans 15 amino acids. The germline V and J ends were trimmed by 3 bases and 8 bases, with 16 bases remaining between them. In DNA form, the CDR3 reads TGTGCCAGCAGTGATCAGACAGCTCTTATGGAAAAACTGTTTTTT. This encodes CASSDQTALMEKLFF.